Each of the 32 T cell receptor beta chains below was sequenced from the same sample in a study of blood T cell repertoires in COVID-19. Only in-frame clones appear in the TCRdb table, and some are missing; sequencing was by immunoSEQ multiplex PCR. This table holds some 200,000 clones, approximately 83% found once. Sequenced sample: peripheral blood. The source of these receptors is a woman aged 25-40 years with COVID-19, enrolled during active disease.

The V call is TRBV27, the J call TRBJ2-1; 8 bases match TRBD2. The germline CDR1 and CDR2 sequences are MNHEY and SMNVEV (reference sequence). This CDR3 spans 17 amino acids. V was pared by 2 bases and J by 3 bases, with 9 bases of the junction left unmatched. The CDR3 DNA sequence: TGTGCCAGCAGTTTACCCCCATGGCGGGAGGACTACAATGAGCAGTTCTTC. This codes for CASSLPPWREDYNEQFF.

The rearrangement joins TRBV2 to TRBJ1-3; 10 bases match TRBD1. CDR3 length: 17 amino acids. Germline CDR1 is SNHLY and CDR2 is FYNNEI. V lost 9 bases and J lost 0; bases outside the gene matches: 11. This chain's CDR3 is CASIGTGELNSGNTIYF. DNA for the CDR3: TGTGCCAGTATCGGGACAGGGGAGTTAAACTCTGGAAACACCATATATTTT.

The J gene is TRBJ2-7, the V gene TRBV6-5; TRBD1 agrees at 7 bases. CDR1 and CDR2 (germline): MNHEY, SVGAGI. The CDR3 length is 13 residues. V was pared by 7 bases and J by 1 base, with 4 bases of the junction left unmatched. The chain's CDR3 is CASNKGQSYEQYF. In DNA form, the CDR3 reads TGTGCCAGCAATAAGGGACAGTCCTACGAGCAGTACTTC.

The genes are TRBV28 and TRBJ1-1, with D unresolved. Germline-derived CDR1 and CDR2 are MDHEN and SYDVKM. V lost 1 base to trimming and J lost 1 base, with 4 bases between them. The CDR3 has 13 residues. CDR3 bases: TGTGCCAGCAGTTTATTCGGGAACACTGAAGCTTTCTTT. Translation: CASSLFGNTEAFF.

The chain employs TRBV6-5 and TRBJ2-3; 8 positions agree with TRBD1. Germline CDR1 reads MNHEY; CDR2 reads SVGAGI. CDR3 size: 15 residues. With V trimmed by 6 bases and J by 3 bases, 8 bases remained unmatched. This chain's CDR3 is CASSRGQGETDTQYF. The CDR3 coding sequence is TGTGCCAGCAGCCGCGGACAGGGAGAGACAGATACGCAGTATTTT.

The chain uses TRBV27 and TRBJ1-4; D gene uncertain. In germline, CDR1 is MNHEY, CDR2 SMNVEV (reference sequence). The V and J ends lost 5 bases and 4 bases respectively, with 8 bases between them. This CDR3 comprises 13 residues. The CDR3: CASSKRLNEKLFF. In DNA, the CDR3 is TGTGCCAGCAGTAAGCGCCTTAATGAAAAACTGTTTTTT.

This clone came up a few times. This rearrangement joins TRBV5-5 to TRBJ2-2, with D tentatively TRBD2 (5 bases). Trimming took off 4 bases at V and 4 bases at J, with 11 bases between the two ends. The CDR3 totals 14 residues. Germline assignment: CDR1 SGHKS and CDR2 YYEKEE (reference sequence). This CDR3 reads CASSPGLVTGELFF. CDR3 nucleotides: TGTGCCAGCAGCCCTGGACTCGTCACCGGGGAGCTGTTTTTT.

The chain recombines TRBV7-9 with TRBJ2-5, with a tentative D call TRBD1 (6 bases). The CDR3 extends over 17 amino acids. The germline V and J ends were trimmed by 1 base and 1 base, with 16 bases remaining between them. Germline CDR1 reads SEHNR; CDR2 reads FQNEAQ (reference sequence). CDR3 DNA: TGTGCCAGCAGCTTAGACAGGGACATAAGGGGCCAAGAGACCCAGTACTTC. Amino acids: CASSLDRDIRGQETQYF. Combining the CDR3 with reference TRBV7-9 and TRBJ2-5 gives the whole variable domain DTGVSQNPRHKITKRGQNVTFRCDPISEHNRLYWYRQTLGQGPEFLTYFQNEAQLEKSRLLSDRFSAERPKGSFSTLEIQRTEQGDSAMYLCASSLDRDIRGQETQYFGPGTRLLVL.

This clone was seen a single time. The chain joins TRBV2 to TRBJ1-2, with 10 bases that match TRBD1. Germline trimming cut 0 bases from V and 4 bases from J; bases unmatched to any gene: 11. Germline V CDR1 and CDR2: SNHLY, FYNNEI. The CDR3 length is 18 residues. CDR3 amino acids: CASSEALGATGGVYGYTF. The CDR3 nucleotides read TGTGCCAGCAGTGAAGCGCTTGGGGCGACAGGGGGCGTCTATGGCTACACCTTC.

The CDR3 bases are TGTGCCAGCAGCTCGAACCAGGGGGAAAAACTGTTTTTT. It translates to CASSSNQGEKLFF. The chain is built from TRBV7-9 and TRBJ1-4; D is perhaps TRBD1 (6 bases). V lost 4 bases and J 8 bases, leaving 11 bases between the germline ends. This CDR3 is 13 amino acids long. From germline, CDR1 is SEHNR and CDR2 FQNEAQ (reference sequence).

J is TRBJ2-7 and V is TRBV27; 7 bases agree with TRBD1. CDR1 and CDR2 from the germline V gene are MNHEY and SMNVEV (reference sequence). J lost 0 bases, V lost 10 bases, and 9 bases had no gene match. This CDR3 has 14 amino acids. The CDR3 loop reads CATKGAGSSYEQYF. For the CDR3, the DNA is TGTGCCACCAAGGGGGCGGGTAGCTCCTACGAGCAGTACTTC.

There are a few counts of this clone. This sequence joins TRBV10-3 and TRBJ1-6, with D possibly matching TRBD1 (6 bases). CDR1 and CDR2 (germline): ENHRY, SYGVKD. Between the trimmed V and J ends, which lost 3 bases and 6 bases, there was a span of 15 bases. The CDR3 sequence is 16 residues long. CDR3 residues: CAISEGGAGLNSPLHF. CDR3 DNA: TGTGCCATCAGTGAAGGGGGGGCAGGACTTAATTCACCCCTCCACTTT.

The gene calls are TRBV6-5 and TRBJ2-5; maybe TRBD1 (5 bases). The CDR3 totals 13 residues. Trimming left V 7 bases short and J 5 bases short, with 14 bases between. Germline CDR1 reads MNHEY; CDR2 reads SVGAGI. CDR3: CASTRQGMETQYF. CDR3 nucleotide sequence: TGTGCCAGCACAAGGCAGGGAATGGAGACCCAGTACTTC.

The chain recombines TRBV13 with TRBJ2-1; 9 positions agree with TRBD2. CDR1 and CDR2 (germline): PRHDT, FYEKMQ (reference sequence). Unmatched junction bases numbered 1, after V lost 1 base and J lost 6 bases. This CDR3 spans 14 amino acids. CDR3 nucleotides: TGTGCCAGCAGCTTAGTAGCGGGAGTCAATGAGCAGTTCTTC. This codes for CASSLVAGVNEQFF.

The rearrangement joins TRBV5-6 to TRBJ1-5; D is ambiguous. Germline CDR1 reads SGHDT; CDR2 reads YYEEEE. This CDR3 is built from 15 residues. V lost 0 bases and J 4 bases, leaving 11 bases between the germline ends. The CDR3 sequence is CASSLGGYRNQPQHF. CDR3 sequence (DNA): TGTGCCAGCAGCTTGGGAGGGTACCGGAATCAGCCCCAGCATTTT.

CDR3 DNA sequence: TGTGCCAAATCGGGACAGGGCACCGGGGAGCTGTTTTTT. It encodes CAKSGQGTGELFF. The rearrangement joins TRBV7-9 to TRBJ2-2; 9 bases match TRBD1. The germline gives CDR1 SEHNR, CDR2 FQNEAQ (reference sequence). Trimming removed 10 bases from V and 4 bases from J; junction bases left unmatched: 4. The CDR3 sequence is 13 residues long.

This clone was found once. J is TRBJ2-7 and V is TRBV19; 9 nucleotides agree with TRBD1. Germline V CDR1 and CDR2: LNHDA, SQIVND (reference sequence). The V segment lost 3 bases and the J segment 4 bases; nucleotides outside the gene matches: 7. The CDR3 is made up of 15 amino acids. The CDR3 DNA follows: TGTGCCAGTAGTATGCAGGACAGGGGTAATTACGAGCAGTACTTC. It translates to CASSMQDRGNYEQYF. Variable domain in full (rest from reference TRBV19 and TRBJ2-7): DGGITQSPKYLFRKEGQNVTLSCEQNLNHDAMYWYRQDPGQGLRLIYYSQIVNDFQKGDIAEGYSVSREKKESFPLTVTSAQKNPTAFYLCASSMQDRGNYEQYFGPGTRLTVT.

V and J are TRBV4-3 and TRBJ2-3; D may be TRBD2 (7 bases). CDR3 length: 16 amino acids. Germline V gene data show CDR1 as LGHNA and CDR2 as YSLEER. The ends were cut back, 0 bases at V and 2 bases at J, with 12 bases in the middle. CDR3 DNA sequence: TGCGCCAGCAGCCAAGATCGGGGGGCGGTCACAGATACGCAGTATTTT. Its protein product is CASSQDRGAVTDTQYF.

The V gene is TRBV3-1 (or the pseudogene TRBV3-2), the J gene TRBJ2-7; 9 positions match TRBD2. J was trimmed by 7 bases and V by 4 bases; bases with no gene match: 8. Per germline, CDR1 LGHDT and CDR2 YNNKEL (reference sequence). The CDR3 is 14 amino acids. The CDR3 DNA reads TGTGCCAGCAGCCCTAAGCGGGAGGCCGGGGAGCAGTACTTC. Its translation is CASSPKREAGEQYF.

This clone was counted once. The chain combines TRBV2 with TRBJ2-7, with 7 bases lining up with TRBD1. The CDR3 has 12 amino acids. Germline CDR1 is SNHLY and CDR2 is FYNNEI. Trimming at V came to 10 bases and at J to 6 bases, leaving 9 bases not matched to a gene. CDR3 DNA sequence: TGTGCCACCTTCAGAGGGGGCGGCGAGCAGTACTTC. Its protein product is CATFRGGGEQYF.

The chain is built from TRBV20-1 and TRBJ1-4; D may be TRBD1 (6 bases). CDR1 is DFQATT and CDR2 is SNEGSKA in the germline V gene (reference sequence). The CDR3 totals 12 residues. The ends were cut back, 3 bases at V and 7 bases at J, with 9 bases in the middle. CDR3 coding DNA: TGCAGTGCTAGTGGACAGTCTGAAAAACTGTTTTTT. Encoded protein: CSASGQSEKLFF.

The chain couples TRBV7-9 to TRBJ1-2; possibly TRBD1 for D (6 bases). The CDR3 has 14 amino acids. Germline-derived CDR1 and CDR2 are SEHNR and FQNEAQ (reference sequence). Deletions cut 4 bases from V and 1 base from J, with 10 bases between. The CDR3 DNA sequence: TGTGCCAGCAGCTACTTACAGGGTAACTATGGCTACACCTTC. It yields the protein CASSYLQGNYGYTF.

The rearrangement uses TRBV7-2 and TRBJ1-1; 7 bases agree with TRBD1. CDR1 SGHTA and CDR2 FQGNSA come from the germline V gene. This CDR3 is 15 amino acids long. Trimming removed 6 bases from V and 5 bases from J; junction bases left unmatched: 12. The CDR3 reads CASSKRQGSGTEAFF. The CDR3 nucleotides are TGTGCCAGCAGTAAAAGACAGGGCTCAGGGACTGAAGCTTTCTTT.

Regarding this clone: At one end, the junction sequence differs from germline, possibly due to a read error. This chain links TRBV5-5 with TRBJ1-3; TRBD1 is a possible D gene (6 bases). Germline V CDR1 and CDR2: SGHKS, YYEKEE (reference sequence). This CDR3 has 15 residues. DNA for the CDR3: TGTGCCAGCACCTTGGGCGGGGGGCTTGGAAACACCATATATTTT. Protein: CASTLGGGLGNTIYF.

This clone was observed a single time. The rearrangement joins TRBV5-8 to TRBJ1-2, with D unresolved. This CDR3 comprises 15 residues. Germline V gene data show CDR1 as SGHTS and CDR2 as YDEGEE. V shed 9 bases and J shed 0 bases, with 18 bases lying between them. As DNA, the CDR3 is TGTGCCACCAAGCTCTCCACAGCCTCTAACTATGGCTACACCTTC. Translating it yields CATKLSTASNYGYTF.

The chain recombines TRBV6-6 with TRBJ2-7, with 8 nucleotides matching TRBD2. CDR1 is MNHNY and CDR2 is SVGAGI in the germline V gene (reference sequence). The CDR3 extends over 17 amino acids. V shed 5 bases and J 1 base; nucleotides not matched to a gene: 13. Written as DNA, the CDR3 is TGTGCCAGCAGTCCGCTAAAGGGCGCGGGAGGTTCCTACGAGCAGTACTTC. Amino acid sequence: CASSPLKGAGGSYEQYF.

The rearrangement uses TRBV2 and TRBJ2-1, with 8 bases aligning to TRBD2. The CDR3 totals 16 residues. Germline-derived CDR1 and CDR2 are SNHLY and FYNNEI. Trimming at V came to 4 bases and at J to 3 bases, leaving 8 bases not matched to a gene. CDR3 loop: CASSGRGSGSYNEQFF. The CDR3 DNA follows: TGTGCCAGCAGTGGCAGGGGAAGCGGGAGCTACAATGAGCAGTTCTTC.

The V call is TRBV3-1 (or the pseudogene TRBV3-2), the J call TRBJ2-4, with D possibly being TRBD1 (6 bases). Per germline, CDR1 LGHDT and CDR2 YNNKEL (reference sequence). Trimming removed 3 bases at V and 8 bases at J, with 29 bases between. This CDR3 comprises 19 residues. CDR3 nucleotide sequence: TGTGCCAGCAGCCACCGAACAGGGTGGGGGCGAGGGGTCAGAGACATTCAGTACTTC. This encodes CASSHRTGWGRGVRDIQYF.

The CDR3 sequence is CASSPAPGQNTGELFF. CDR3 DNA sequence: TGTGCCAGCAGCCCGGCCCCGGGACAGAACACCGGGGAGCTGTTTTTT. The chain is built from TRBV5-4 and TRBJ2-2, with a possible D match to TRBD1 (6 bases). This CDR3 region has 16 residues. The V end was cut by 4 bases, the J end by 1 base, with 14 bases between. Looked up from germline, CDR1 is SGHNT and CDR2 is YYREEE (reference sequence).

The genes are TRBV5-1 and TRBJ1-1; D unresolved. Germline V lookup: CDR1 SGHRS, CDR2 YFSETQ. Trimming shortened V by 6 bases and J by 5 bases, and 11 bases separated the two germline ends. The CDR3 spans 12 residues. For the CDR3, the DNA is TGCGCCAGCACCGCAGACACGACTGAAGCTTTCTTT. It encodes CASTADTTEAFF.

This sequence joins TRBV12-3 or TRBV12-4 and TRBJ2-1; TRBD1 aligns across 8 bases. The length of the CDR3 is 11 residues. V lost 1 base to trimming and J lost 14 bases; unmatched junction nucleotides: 1. CDR3 sequence: CASSLGTGKFF. CDR3 bases: TGTGCCAGCAGTTTAGGGACAGGGAAGTTCTTC.

This chain joins TRBV13 and TRBJ2-3; possibly TRBD1 for D (5 bases). In germline, CDR1 is PRHDT, CDR2 FYEKMQ (reference sequence). V dropped 4 bases and J dropped 0 bases, with 8 bases sitting between them. This CDR3 contains 14 residues. CDR3 loop: CASSSGSSTDTQYF. CDR3 nucleotides: TGTGCCAGCAGCTCAGGGTCTAGCACAGATACGCAGTATTTT.